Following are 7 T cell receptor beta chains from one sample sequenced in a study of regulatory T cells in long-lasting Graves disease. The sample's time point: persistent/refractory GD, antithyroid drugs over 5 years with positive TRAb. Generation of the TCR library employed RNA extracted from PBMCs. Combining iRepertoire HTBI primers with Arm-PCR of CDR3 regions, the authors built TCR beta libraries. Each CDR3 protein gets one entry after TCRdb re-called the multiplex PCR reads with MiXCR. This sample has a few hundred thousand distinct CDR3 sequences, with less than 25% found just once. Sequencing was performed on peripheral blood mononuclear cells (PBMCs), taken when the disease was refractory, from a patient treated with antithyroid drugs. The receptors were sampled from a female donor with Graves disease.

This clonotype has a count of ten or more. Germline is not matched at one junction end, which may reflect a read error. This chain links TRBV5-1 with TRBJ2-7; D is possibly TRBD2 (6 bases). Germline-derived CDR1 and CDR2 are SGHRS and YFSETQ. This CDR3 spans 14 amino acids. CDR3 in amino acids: CASSPGRVPYEQYF. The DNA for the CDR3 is TGTGCCAGCAGCCCCGGGAGAGTGCCCTACGAGCAGTACTTC.

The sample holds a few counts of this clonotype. The CDR3 reads CASSTKGGASEQYF. CDR3 sequence (DNA): TGTGCCAGCAGCACGAAGGGCGGCGCGTCCGAGCAGTACTTC. The V and J genes are TRBV7-2 and TRBJ2-7; D remains unclear. The CDR3 is 14 amino acids. Germline loops: CDR1 SGHTA, CDR2 FQGNSA. The germline V and J ends were trimmed by 5 bases and 6 bases, with 17 bases remaining between them. The full variable domain, its missing parts supplied by reference TRBV7-2 and TRBJ2-7, is GAGVSQSPSNKVTEKGKDVELRCDPISGHTALYWYRQSLGQGLEFLIYFQGNSAPDKSGLPSDRFSAERTGGSVSTLTIQRTQQEDSAVYLCASSTKGGASEQYFGPGTRLTVT.

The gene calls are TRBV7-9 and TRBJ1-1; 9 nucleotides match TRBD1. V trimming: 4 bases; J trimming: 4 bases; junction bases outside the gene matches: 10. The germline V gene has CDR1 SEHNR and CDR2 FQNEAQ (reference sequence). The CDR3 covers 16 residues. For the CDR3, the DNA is TGTGCCAGCAGCTCCCTCCGGGACAGGGACGGCACTGAAGCTTTCTTT. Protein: CASSSLRDRDGTEAFF. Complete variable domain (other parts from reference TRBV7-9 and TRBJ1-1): DTGVSQNPRHKITKRGQNVTFRCDPISEHNRLYWYRQTLGQGPEFLTYFQNEAQLEKSRLLSDRFSAERPKGSFSTLEIQRTEQGDSAMYLCASSSLRDRDGTEAFFGQGTRLTVV.

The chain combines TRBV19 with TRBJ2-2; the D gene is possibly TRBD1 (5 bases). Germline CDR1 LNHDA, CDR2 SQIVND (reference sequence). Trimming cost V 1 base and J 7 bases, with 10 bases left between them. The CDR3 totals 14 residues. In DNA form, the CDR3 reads TGTGCCAGTAGTATAGGACAGTTCGACGGGGAGCTGTTTTTT. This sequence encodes CASSIGQFDGELFF.

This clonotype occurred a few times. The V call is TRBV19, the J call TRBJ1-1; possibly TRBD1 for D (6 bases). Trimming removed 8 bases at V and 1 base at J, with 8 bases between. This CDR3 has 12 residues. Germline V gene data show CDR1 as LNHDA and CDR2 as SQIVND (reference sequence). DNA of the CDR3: TGTGCCAGTGCACAGGGGAACACTGAAGCTTTCTTT. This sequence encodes CASAQGNTEAFF.

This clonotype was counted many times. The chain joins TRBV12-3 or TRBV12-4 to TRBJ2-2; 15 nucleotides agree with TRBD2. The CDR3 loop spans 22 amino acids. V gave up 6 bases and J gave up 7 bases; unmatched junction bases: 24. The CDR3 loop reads CASSTLGGAAQPGLAGGGELFF. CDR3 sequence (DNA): TGTGCCAGCAGCACCTTAGGTGGGGCAGCCCAACCGGGACTAGCGGGAGGCGGGGAGCTGTTTTTT.

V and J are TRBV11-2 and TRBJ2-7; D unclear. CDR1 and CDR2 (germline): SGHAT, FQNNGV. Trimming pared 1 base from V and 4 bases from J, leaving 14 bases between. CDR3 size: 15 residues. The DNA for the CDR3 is TGTGCCAGCAGCTTAGTCCCGAGGTCCACTTACGAGCAGTACTTC. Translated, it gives CASSLVPRSTYEQYF.